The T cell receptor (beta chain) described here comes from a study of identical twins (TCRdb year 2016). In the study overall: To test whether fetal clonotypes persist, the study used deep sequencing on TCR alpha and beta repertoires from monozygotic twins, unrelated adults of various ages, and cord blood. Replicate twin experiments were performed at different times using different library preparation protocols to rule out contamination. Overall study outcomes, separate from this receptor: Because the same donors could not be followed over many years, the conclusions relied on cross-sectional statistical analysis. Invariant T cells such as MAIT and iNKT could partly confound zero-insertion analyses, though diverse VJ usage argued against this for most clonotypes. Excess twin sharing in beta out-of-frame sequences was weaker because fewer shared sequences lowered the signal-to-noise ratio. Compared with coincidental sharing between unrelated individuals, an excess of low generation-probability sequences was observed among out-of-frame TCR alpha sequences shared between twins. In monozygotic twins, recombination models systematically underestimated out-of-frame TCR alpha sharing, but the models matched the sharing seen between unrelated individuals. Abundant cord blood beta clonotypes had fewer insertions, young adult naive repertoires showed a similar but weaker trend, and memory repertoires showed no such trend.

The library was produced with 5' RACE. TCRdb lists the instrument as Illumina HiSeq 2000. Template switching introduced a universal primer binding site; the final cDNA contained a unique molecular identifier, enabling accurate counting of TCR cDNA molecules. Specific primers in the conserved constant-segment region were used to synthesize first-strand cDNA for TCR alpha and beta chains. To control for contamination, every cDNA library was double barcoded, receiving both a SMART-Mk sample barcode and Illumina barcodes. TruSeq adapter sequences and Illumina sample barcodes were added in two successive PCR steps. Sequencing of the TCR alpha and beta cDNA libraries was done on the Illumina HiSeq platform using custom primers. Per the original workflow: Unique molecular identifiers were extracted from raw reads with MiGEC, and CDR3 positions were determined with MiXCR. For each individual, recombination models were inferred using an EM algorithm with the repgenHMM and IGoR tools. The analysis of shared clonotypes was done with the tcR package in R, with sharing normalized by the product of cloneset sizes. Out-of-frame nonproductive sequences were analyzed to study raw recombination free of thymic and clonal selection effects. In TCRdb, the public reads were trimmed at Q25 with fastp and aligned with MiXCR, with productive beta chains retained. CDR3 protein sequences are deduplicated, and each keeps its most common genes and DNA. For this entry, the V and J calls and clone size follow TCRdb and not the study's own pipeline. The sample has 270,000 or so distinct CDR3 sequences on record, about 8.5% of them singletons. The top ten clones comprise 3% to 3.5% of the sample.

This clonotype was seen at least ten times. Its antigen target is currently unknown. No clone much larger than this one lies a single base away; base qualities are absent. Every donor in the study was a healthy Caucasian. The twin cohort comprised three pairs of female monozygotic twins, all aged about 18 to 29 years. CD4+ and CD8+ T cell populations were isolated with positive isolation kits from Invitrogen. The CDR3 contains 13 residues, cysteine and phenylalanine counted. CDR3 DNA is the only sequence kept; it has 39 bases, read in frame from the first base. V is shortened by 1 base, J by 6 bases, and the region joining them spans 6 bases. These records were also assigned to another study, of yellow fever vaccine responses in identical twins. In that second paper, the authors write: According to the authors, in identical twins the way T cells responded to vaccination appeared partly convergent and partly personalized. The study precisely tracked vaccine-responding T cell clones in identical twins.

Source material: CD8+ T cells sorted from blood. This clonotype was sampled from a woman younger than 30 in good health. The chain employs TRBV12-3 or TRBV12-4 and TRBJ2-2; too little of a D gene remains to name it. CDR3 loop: CASSLGGPGELFF. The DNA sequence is TGTGCCAGCAGTTTAGGGGGTCCCGGGGAGCTGTTTTTT.